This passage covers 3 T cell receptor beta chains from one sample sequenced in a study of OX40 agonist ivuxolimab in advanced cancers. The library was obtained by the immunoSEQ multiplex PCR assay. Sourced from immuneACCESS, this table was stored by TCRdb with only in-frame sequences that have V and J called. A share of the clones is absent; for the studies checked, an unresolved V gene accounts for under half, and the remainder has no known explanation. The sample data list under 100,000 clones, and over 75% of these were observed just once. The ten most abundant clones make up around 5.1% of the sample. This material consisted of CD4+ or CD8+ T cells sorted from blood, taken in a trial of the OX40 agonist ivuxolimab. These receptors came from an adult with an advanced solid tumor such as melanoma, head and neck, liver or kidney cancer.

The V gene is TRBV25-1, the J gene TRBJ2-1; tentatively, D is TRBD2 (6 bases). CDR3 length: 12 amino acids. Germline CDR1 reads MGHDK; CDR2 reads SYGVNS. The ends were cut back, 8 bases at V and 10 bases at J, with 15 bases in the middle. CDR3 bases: TGTGCCAGCGGACGACCGGGACTGGAGCAGTTCTTC. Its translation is CASGRPGLEQFF.

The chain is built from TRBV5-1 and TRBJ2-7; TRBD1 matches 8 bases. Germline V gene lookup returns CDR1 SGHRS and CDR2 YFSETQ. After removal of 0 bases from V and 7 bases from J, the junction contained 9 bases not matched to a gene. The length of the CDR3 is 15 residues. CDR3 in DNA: TGCGCCAGCAGCTTGGTGCAGGGGGCGCCCCGGGAGCAGTACTTC. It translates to CASSLVQGAPREQYF.

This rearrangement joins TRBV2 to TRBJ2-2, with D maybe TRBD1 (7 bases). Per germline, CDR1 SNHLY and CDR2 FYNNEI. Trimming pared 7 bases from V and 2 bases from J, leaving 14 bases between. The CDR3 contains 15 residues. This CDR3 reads CASTPQGGNTGELFF. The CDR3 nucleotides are TGTGCCAGCACACCCCAGGGGGGAAACACCGGGGAGCTGTTTTTT.